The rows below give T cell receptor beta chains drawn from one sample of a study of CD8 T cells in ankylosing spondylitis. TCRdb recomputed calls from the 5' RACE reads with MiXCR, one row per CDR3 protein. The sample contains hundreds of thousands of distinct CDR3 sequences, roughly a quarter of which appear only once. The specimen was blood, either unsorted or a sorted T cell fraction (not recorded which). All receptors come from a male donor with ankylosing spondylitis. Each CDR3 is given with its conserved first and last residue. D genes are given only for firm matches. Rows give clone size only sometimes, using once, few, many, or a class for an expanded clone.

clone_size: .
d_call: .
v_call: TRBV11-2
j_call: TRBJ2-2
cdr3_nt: TGTGCCAGCAGCTTACAATCCTCGAAGCTGTTTTTT
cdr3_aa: CASSLQSSKLFF

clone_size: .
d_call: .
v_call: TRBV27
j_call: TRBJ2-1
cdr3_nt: TGTGCCAGCAGCCGTAAGATAAGCTCCTACAATGAGCAGTTCTTC
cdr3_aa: CASSRKISSYNEQFF

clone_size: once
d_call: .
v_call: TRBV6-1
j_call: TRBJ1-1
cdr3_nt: TGTGCCAGCAGGAGCCTCCGGGGGGGAAGGGGTCCGACTGAAGCTTTCTTT
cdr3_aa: CASRSLRGGRGPTEAFF

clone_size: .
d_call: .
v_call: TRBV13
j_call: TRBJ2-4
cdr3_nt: TGTGCCAGCAGCCCACGAGGGGCCAAAAACATTCAGTACTTC
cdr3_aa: CASSPRGAKNIQYF

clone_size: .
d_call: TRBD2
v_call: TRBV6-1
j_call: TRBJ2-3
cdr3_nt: TGTGCCAGCAGTCAGCGGGAGGGTAGCACAGATACGCAGTATTTT
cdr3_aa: CASSQREGSTDTQYF

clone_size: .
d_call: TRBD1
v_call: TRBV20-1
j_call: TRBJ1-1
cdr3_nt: TGCAGTGCTAGGATAGGGACAGCGAACACTGAAGCTTTCTTT
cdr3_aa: CSARIGTANTEAFF

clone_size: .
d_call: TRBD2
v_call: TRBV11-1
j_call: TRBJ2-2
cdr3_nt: TGTGCCAGCAGCTTTAGTGCGGGACTAGCGGGAGAAGCCGGGGAGCTGTTTTTT
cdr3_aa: CASSFSAGLAGEAGELFF

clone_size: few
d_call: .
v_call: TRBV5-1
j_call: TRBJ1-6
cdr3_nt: TGCGCCAGCAGCTTGGGACGGGGTTCACCCCTCCACTTT
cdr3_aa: CASSLGRGSPLHF

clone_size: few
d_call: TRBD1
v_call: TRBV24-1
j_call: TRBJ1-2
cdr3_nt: TGTGCCACCAGTGATCCGGGACAGTACGGCGGCTACACCTTC
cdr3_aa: CATSDPGQYGGYTF

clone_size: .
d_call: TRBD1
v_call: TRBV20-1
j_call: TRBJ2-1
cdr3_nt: TGCAGTGTCCCCGGGACAGGGGTGTTCTACAATGAGCAGTTCTTC
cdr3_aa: CSVPGTGVFYNEQFF

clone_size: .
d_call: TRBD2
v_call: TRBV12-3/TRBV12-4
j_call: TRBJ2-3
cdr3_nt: TGTGCCAGCAGTTTACAGGCGGGAGTTACAGATACGCAGTATTTT
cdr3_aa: CASSLQAGVTDTQYF

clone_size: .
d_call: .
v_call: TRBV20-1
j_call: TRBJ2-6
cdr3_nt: TGCAGTGCTAGATCCGTCTCTGGGGCCAACGTCCTGACTTTC
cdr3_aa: CSARSVSGANVLTF

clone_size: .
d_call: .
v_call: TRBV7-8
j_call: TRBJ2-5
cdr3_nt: TGTGCCAGCAGCTTAGTGGAGGCGTCTCCGACCCAGTACTTC
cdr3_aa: CASSLVEASPTQYF

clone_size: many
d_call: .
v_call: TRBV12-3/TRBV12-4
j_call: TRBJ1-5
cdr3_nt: TGTGCCAGCAGTACAGGGACCAATCAGCCCCAGCATTTT
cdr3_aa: CASSTGTNQPQHF

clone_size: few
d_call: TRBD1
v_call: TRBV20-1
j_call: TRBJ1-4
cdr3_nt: TGCAGTGCTAGATCGACAGGGATAGAGGAAAAACTGTTTTTT
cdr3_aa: CSARSTGIEEKLFF

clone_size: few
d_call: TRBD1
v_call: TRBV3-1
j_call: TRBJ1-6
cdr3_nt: TGTGCCAGCAGCCAAGATCACAGGGGCCCTAATTCACCCCTCCACTTT
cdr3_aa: CASSQDHRGPNSPLHF

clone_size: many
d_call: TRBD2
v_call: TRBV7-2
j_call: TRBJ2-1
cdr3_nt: TGTGCCAGCAGTCTAGCGGGGAGCTCCTACAATGAGCAGTTCTTC
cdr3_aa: CASSLAGSSYNEQFF

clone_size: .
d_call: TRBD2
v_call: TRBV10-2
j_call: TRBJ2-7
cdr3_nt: TGCGCCAGCAGTGATGGGACTAGCGGGACCTACGAGCAGTACTTC
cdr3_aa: CASSDGTSGTYEQYF

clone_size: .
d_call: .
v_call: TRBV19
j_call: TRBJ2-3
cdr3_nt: TGTGCCAGTAGTATCACAAGGGCGGATACGCAGTATTTT
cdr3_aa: CASSITRADTQYF

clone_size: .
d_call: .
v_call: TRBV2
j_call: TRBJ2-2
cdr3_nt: TGTGCCAGCAGAAGATTAGCGAACACCGGGGAGCTGTTTTTT
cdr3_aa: CASRRLANTGELFF

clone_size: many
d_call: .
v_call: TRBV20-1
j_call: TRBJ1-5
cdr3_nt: TGCAGTGCTAGAGGCCCGGACTCGGAGCCCCAGCATTTT
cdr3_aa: CSARGPDSEPQHF

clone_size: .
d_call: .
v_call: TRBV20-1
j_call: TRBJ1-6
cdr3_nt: TGCAGTGCTAGAAGGGGGGGAATTTATAATTCACCCCTCCACTTT
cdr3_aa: CSARRGGIYNSPLHF

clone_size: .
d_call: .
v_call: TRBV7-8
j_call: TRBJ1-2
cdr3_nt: TGTGCCAGCAGCTTAAAGACCCAGGGCCCAATTACTAACTATGGCTACACCTTC
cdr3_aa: CASSLKTQGPITNYGYTF

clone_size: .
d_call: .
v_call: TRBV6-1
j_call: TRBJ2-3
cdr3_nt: TGTGCCAGCAGTGAGATGATCGTCGATACGCAGTATTTT
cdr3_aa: CASSEMIVDTQYF

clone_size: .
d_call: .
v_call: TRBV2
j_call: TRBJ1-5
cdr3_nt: TGTGCCAGCGTTCCGAGTAGCAATCAGCCCCAGCATTTT
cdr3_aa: CASVPSSNQPQHF

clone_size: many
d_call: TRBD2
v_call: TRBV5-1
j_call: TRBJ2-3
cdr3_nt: TGCGCCAGCAGTCATTTAGCGGGAGCCGGAGATACGCAGTATTTT
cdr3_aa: CASSHLAGAGDTQYF

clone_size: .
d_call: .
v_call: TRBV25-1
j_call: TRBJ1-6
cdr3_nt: TGTGCCAGCAGTGAATTGGGTCGGGGGCTCCACTTT
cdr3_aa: CASSELGRGLHF

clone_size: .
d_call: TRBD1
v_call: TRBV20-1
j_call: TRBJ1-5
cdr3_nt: TGCAGTGCTGGGACAGGGGTTCACCAGCCCCAGCATTTT
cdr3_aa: CSAGTGVHQPQHF